The 32 T cell receptor beta chains in this list originate from one sample, sequenced in a study of CXCR3-negative and CXCR3-positive naive CD8 T cells. All TRB cDNA libraries came from 5' RACE performed with UMI labels. One entry per CDR3 protein, without DNA, is what TCRdb gives after re-calling the 5' RACE reads. Here the sample table reports roughly 7,100 distinct CDR3 sequences. Input material: naive CXCR3- CD8+ T cells from blood. The subset here: CD45RO-CCR7+CD27+CD95- naive CD8+ T cells lacking CXCR3 (TNR3-). These receptors came from a human donor in good health. Some clones in this sample may be carry-over from other donors' samples.

The rearrangement links TRBV5-1 to TRBJ2-7. Germline CDR1 reads SGHRS; CDR2 reads YFSETQ. This CDR3 is built from 13 residues. CDR3 residues: CASSLGVSYEQYF.

The chain employs TRBV6-5 and TRBJ1-2. Germline-derived CDR1 and CDR2 are MNHEY and SVGAGI. This CDR3 comprises 14 residues. CDR3 amino acids: CASSYSLEPYGYTF.

This clonotype registers medium-sized by frequency. The rearrangement links TRBV5-1 to TRBJ2-1. CDR3 length: 11 residues. Germline CDR1 and CDR2: SGHRS and YFSETQ. The CDR3 protein is CASSFSEEQFF.

The CDR3 loop reads CASSQPLTGDGGGYTF. The chain recombines TRBV4-3 with TRBJ1-2; TCRdb's D call, TRBD1, is unchecked because there is no DNA. Germline CDR1 LGHNA, CDR2 YSLEER. The CDR3 contains 16 residues.

The chain couples TRBV3-1 to TRBJ2-5; TCRdb returns TRBD2, unconfirmable since there is no DNA. This CDR3 contains 18 residues. Germline V lookup: CDR1 LGHDT, CDR2 YNNKEL (reference sequence). The CDR3 here is CASSQDRGLAGGRETQYF.

J is TRBJ2-7 and V is TRBV5-1; TCRdb designates TRBD2, a call that cannot be tested without DNA. Looked up from germline, CDR1 is SGHRS and CDR2 is YFSETQ. The CDR3 loop spans 14 amino acids. The CDR3 loop reads CASSSGPGLDEQYF. Together with reference TRBV5-1 and TRBJ2-7, the CDR3 gives the full variable domain: KAGVTQTPRYLIKTRGQQVTLSCSPISGHRSVSWYQQTPGQGLQFLFEYFSETQRNKGNFPGRFSGRQFSNSRSEMNVSTLELGDSALYLCASSSGPGLDEQYFGPGTRLTVT.

The V call is TRBV6-5, the J call TRBJ1-1; TCRdb returns TRBD1, unconfirmable since there is no DNA. The germline V gene has CDR1 MNHEY and CDR2 SVGAGI. The CDR3 has 14 residues. This CDR3 reads CASSYGTGPLEAFF.

In terms of frequency, this clonotype is medium-sized. The V call is TRBV19, the J call TRBJ2-1. The CDR3 is 15 amino acids. The germline CDR1 and CDR2 sequences are LNHDA and SQIVND (reference sequence). The CDR3 reads CASSMSFSSYNEQFF.

The CDR3 sequence: CSVATEVSNEQFF. The chain links TRBV29-1 to TRBJ2-1. Germline-derived CDR1 and CDR2 are SQVTM and ANQGSEA. The CDR3 runs 13 residues.

This chain connects TRBV27 to TRBJ2-2. The CDR3 is 14 residues long. CDR1 MNHEY and CDR2 SMNVEV come from the germline V gene (reference sequence). This chain's CDR3 is CASSLSSGTGELFF.

The V gene is TRBV29-1, the J gene TRBJ2-1; absent DNA, TCRdb's TRBD1 call cannot be checked. Germline V gives CDR1 SQVTM, CDR2 ANQGSEA. The CDR3 consists of 18 residues. CDR3 region: CSAAQDSVAGSSYNEQFF.

This clonotype counts as medium-sized by frequency. V and J are TRBV2 and TRBJ2-1; TCRdb indicates TRBD1, and absent DNA this call remains unverified. CDR3 size: 15 residues. The germline V gene has CDR1 SNHLY and CDR2 FYNNEI. The CDR3: CASSDGTTTYNEQFF.

Considering frequency, this clonotype is medium-sized. CDR3 residues: CSARDGSNEQFF. The rearrangement uses TRBV20-1 and TRBJ2-1. This CDR3 contains 12 residues. Germline V gene sequence: CDR1 DFQATT, CDR2 SNEGSKA (reference sequence).

The rearrangement uses TRBV9 and TRBJ2-7. The CDR3 sequence is 14 residues long. The germline V gene has CDR1 SGDLS and CDR2 YYNGEE. CDR3 protein: CASSGGFSSYEQYF.

This chain uses TRBV11-3 with TRBJ2-3; the D call from TCRdb, TRBD2, cannot be confirmed without DNA. The CDR3 totals 16 residues. Germline lookup yields CDR1 SGHNT and CDR2 YENEEA. CDR3 sequence reads: CASSYPVSGSSDTQYF.

This clonotype registers medium-sized by frequency. The chain uses TRBV5-1 and TRBJ1-6; as DNA is missing, the TRBD1 call by TCRdb cannot be tested. The CDR3 loop spans 14 amino acids. The germline CDR1 and CDR2 sequences are SGHRS and YFSETQ. Here the CDR3 reads CASSLGTDNSPLHF.

The rearrangement uses TRBV12-3 or TRBV12-4 and TRBJ2-1; TCRdb names TRBD1, which stays unverified in the absence of DNA. The CDR3 is made up of 14 amino acids. The CDR3 loop reads CASSLALGANEQFF.

This clonotype is medium-sized (0.01 to 0.1%) by frequency. CDR3 loop: CASSIGGVGSYNEQFF. V is TRBV19 and J is TRBJ2-1; with no DNA, the TCRdb D assignment of TRBD2 cannot be verified. The germline V gene encodes CDR1 LNHDA and CDR2 SQIVND (reference sequence). The CDR3 loop spans 16 amino acids. Based on the CDR3 plus reference TRBV19 and TRBJ2-1, the full variable domain is DGGITQSPKYLFRKEGQNVTLSCEQNLNHDAMYWYRQDPGQGLRLIYYSQIVNDFQKGDIAEGYSVSREKKESFPLTVTSAQKNPTAFYLCASSIGGVGSYNEQFFGPGTRLTVL.

Here the CDR3 reads CASSLGTSGRMVGANVLTF. The rearrangement uses TRBV28 and TRBJ2-6; TCRdb proposes TRBD2, but this gene call is untestable without DNA. Per germline, CDR1 MDHEN and CDR2 SYDVKM. The CDR3 has 19 amino acids.

Measured by frequency, this clonotype is medium-sized. CDR3 sequence reads: CSVYDYNEQFF. J is TRBJ2-1 and V is TRBV29-1. This CDR3 has 11 amino acids. Germline CDR1 and CDR2: SQVTM and ANQGSEA.

V gene TRBV28 combines with J gene TRBJ1-3; checking the TCRdb D call of TRBD1 is not possible without DNA. CDR1 MDHEN and CDR2 SYDVKM come from the germline V gene. The CDR3 has 15 residues. CDR3 in amino acids: CASTVDSESGNTIYF.

J is TRBJ1-2 and V is TRBV11-3. The CDR3 contains 13 residues. Germline assignment: CDR1 SGHNT and CDR2 YENEEA. The CDR3 sequence: CASSLDLNYGYTF.

The gene calls are TRBV29-1 and TRBJ2-1; TCRdb indicates TRBD1, and absent DNA this call remains unverified. The CDR3 has 12 amino acids. Germline V gives CDR1 SQVTM, CDR2 ANQGSEA. The CDR3 protein is CSVERGLNEQFF.

CDR3 region: CASSLFTDRYNEQFF. The gene calls are TRBV5-4 and TRBJ2-1; TCRdb reports TRBD1, a call that lacks DNA to check it against. The CDR3 is 15 amino acids. Germline lookup yields CDR1 SGHNT and CDR2 YYREEE (reference sequence).

The rearrangement uses TRBV29-1 and TRBJ2-1; TCRdb lists TRBD2, though no DNA is available to test this call. The CDR3 contains 14 residues. Germline values: CDR1 SQVTM, CDR2 ANQGSEA. Here the CDR3 reads CSVVISGRNNEQFF.

This clonotype is called medium-sized (0.01 to 0.1%) based on its frequency. CDR3 residues: CASSFGPDTYEQYF. V gene TRBV14 combines with J gene TRBJ2-7. CDR3 length: 14 residues. The germline CDR1 and CDR2 sequences are SGHDN and FVKESK.

The chain has TRBV29-1 and TRBJ2-2; TCRdb lists TRBD1, though no DNA is available to test this call. The CDR3 sequence is 14 residues long. The V gene's germline CDR1 is SQVTM and CDR2 ANQGSEA. CDR3 protein: CSASPTGNTGELFF.

Frequency places this clonotype as medium-sized. The gene calls are TRBV14 and TRBJ1-5; lacking DNA, the TRBD1 call made by TCRdb goes unchecked. The CDR3 has 17 residues. Germline values: CDR1 SGHDN, CDR2 FVKESK. This CDR3 is CASSQDIRQGATQPQHF. Supplemented by reference TRBV14 and TRBJ1-5, the full variable domain reads EAGVTQFPSHSVIEKGQTVTLRCDPISGHDNLYWYRRVMGKEIKFLLHFVKESKQDESGMPNNRFLAERTGGTYSTLKVQPAELEDSGVYFCASSQDIRQGATQPQHFGDGTRLSIL.

Its frequency marks this clonotype as medium-sized. The chain uses TRBV29-1 and TRBJ2-1; TCRdb returns TRBD1, unconfirmable since there is no DNA. The V gene's germline CDR1 is SQVTM and CDR2 ANQGSEA. The CDR3 runs to 13 residues. The CDR3 loop reads CSVEDFGDGEQFF.

This clonotype is identified as medium-sized (0.01 to 0.1%) from frequency. The chain joins TRBV28 to TRBJ2-1; the TCRdb call, TRBD2, lacks DNA for checking. The germline V gene has CDR1 MDHEN and CDR2 SYDVKM. CDR3 size: 17 residues. CDR3 protein: CASSSARTSGSSNEQFF. Drawing the rest from reference TRBV28 and TRBJ2-1, the complete variable domain is DVKVTQSSRYLVKRTGEKVFLECVQDMDHENMFWYRQDPGLGLRLIYFSYDVKMKEKGDIPEGYSVSREKKERFSLILESASTNQTSMYLCASSSARTSGSSNEQFFGPGTRLTVL.

The genes are TRBV7-9 and TRBJ2-1. The CDR3 runs 12 residues. Germline CDR1 and CDR2: SEHNR and FQNEAQ (reference sequence). The CDR3 here is CASSRAANEQFF. Combining the CDR3 with reference TRBV7-9 and TRBJ2-1 gives the whole variable domain DTGVSQNPRHKITKRGQNVTFRCDPISEHNRLYWYRQTLGQGPEFLTYFQNEAQLEKSRLLSDRFSAERPKGSFSTLEIQRTEQGDSAMYLCASSRAANEQFFGPGTRLTVL.

The chain links TRBV25-1 to TRBJ2-1. The CDR3 contains 13 residues. Germline assignment: CDR1 MGHDK and CDR2 SYGVNS. This CDR3 reads CASSEGRYNEQFF.